This entry lists 16 T cell receptor beta chains sequenced from one sample in a study of technical replicates of blood from a few donors. The assay was immunoSEQ multiplex PCR, and TCRdb's table has in-frame clones only and misses some. The top ten hold around 0.16% of the sample, which has roughly 67,000 clones, 98% seen once. What was sequenced was T cells isolated from PBMCs. These receptors were taken from a human donor in good health.

The chain employs TRBV29-1 and TRBJ2-2, with 7 bases that match TRBD1. This CDR3 is 13 amino acids long. CDR1 and CDR2 (germline): SQVTM, ANQGSEA. Trimming cost V 7 bases and J 7 bases; bases outside gene matches: 9. Here the CDR3 reads CSANRGQDGELFF. In DNA form, the CDR3 reads TGCAGCGCAAACAGGGGTCAGGACGGGGAGCTGTTTTTT.

The J gene is TRBJ1-5, the V gene TRBV19; 8 bases map to TRBD1. Trimming cost V 1 base and J 6 bases; bases outside gene matches: 8. Germline V CDR1 and CDR2: LNHDA, SQIVND (reference sequence). There are 16 residues in the CDR3. The CDR3 DNA is TGTGCCAGTAGTATAGCGACAGGGGCTCCAAGTCAGCCCCAGCATTTT. Amino acids: CASSIATGAPSQPQHF.

The V gene is TRBV10-3, the J gene TRBJ2-3, with D tentatively TRBD2 (7 bases). Germline values: CDR1 ENHRY, CDR2 SYGVKD. The CDR3 sequence is 15 residues long. The V end lost 10 bases, the J end lost 6 bases, and 23 bases lay between the germline ends. This chain's CDR3 is CATSGGAGDADTQYF. The DNA for the CDR3 is TGTGCCACCTCGGGGGGCGCGGGGGACGCGGATACGCAGTATTTT.

The chain carries TRBV6-5 and TRBJ2-5; D remains unclear. The CDR3 is made up of 15 amino acids. Germline V gene data show CDR1 as MNHEY and CDR2 as SVGAGI. V lost 0 bases to trimming and J lost 0 bases, with 8 bases between them. This CDR3 is CASSYSIRDQETQYF. The CDR3 bases are TGTGCCAGCAGTTACTCGATCCGGGACCAAGAGACCCAGTACTTC.

This clone was picked up one time. This sequence joins TRBV5-1 and TRBJ1-4, with D tentatively TRBD1 (6 bases). The CDR3 has 15 amino acids. Trimming left V 1 base short and J 7 bases short, with 14 bases between. Germline-derived CDR1 and CDR2 are SGHRS and YFSETQ. The CDR3 loop is CASSLLAGAFEKLFF. The CDR3 DNA is TGCGCCAGCAGCTTGCTCGCAGGGGCTTTTGAAAAACTGTTTTTT.

The genes are TRBV6-5 and TRBJ1-1; weak D call: TRBD1 (5 bases). Looked up from germline, CDR1 is MNHEY and CDR2 is SVGAGI. Trimming took 2 bases from V and 10 from J, leaving 14 bases between them. The CDR3 is made up of 13 amino acids. CDR3 DNA sequence: TGTGCCAGCAGTTACCGGTCAGGGTTCGGAGCTTTCTTT. It codes for CASSYRSGFGAFF.

The V call is TRBV28, the J call TRBJ2-7; TRBD2 agrees at 7 bases. The CDR3 runs to 14 residues. V shed 5 bases and J 3 bases; nucleotides not matched to a gene: 7. From germline, CDR1 is MDHEN and CDR2 SYDVKM. Written as DNA, the CDR3 is TGTGCCAGCAGTCCCCCGGGAGGCTTCTACGAGCAGTACTTC. The encoded protein is CASSPPGGFYEQYF.

This clone appeared once. V is TRBV6-1 and J is TRBJ1-6, with D perhaps TRBD1 (6 bases). Germline V lookup: CDR1 MNHNS, CDR2 SASEGT. The V end was cut by 4 bases, the J end by 8 bases, with 12 bases between. The CDR3 is made up of 14 amino acids. As DNA, the CDR3 is TGTGCCAGCAGTGTCGACAGGTCCTATTCACCCCTCCACTTT. Its protein is CASSVDRSYSPLHF.

This chain joins TRBV4-1 and TRBJ2-2; D gene unclear. Germline CDR1 is MGHRA and CDR2 is YSYEKL. The V gene lost 2 bases and the J gene lost 6 bases, with 7 bases spanning the gap. This CDR3 is built from 13 residues. The CDR3 DNA is TGCGCCAGCAGCCAATCACGGGCCGGGGAGCTGTTTTTT. Encoded protein: CASSQSRAGELFF.

The gene calls are TRBV6-5 and TRBJ2-7, with 8 bases aligning to TRBD2. This CDR3 contains 15 residues. V shed 6 bases, J shed 3 bases, and the junction held 10 bases outside the gene matches. CDR1 is MNHEY and CDR2 is SVGAGI in the germline V gene. DNA of the CDR3: TGTGCCAGCAGCCCCCCCCCGGGGGGGCACTACGAGCAGTACTTC. This gives the protein CASSPPPGGHYEQYF.

This rearrangement joins TRBV29-1 to TRBJ2-1; 9 nucleotides agree with TRBD2. V lost 5 bases to trimming and J lost 4 bases; unmatched junction nucleotides: 30. Germline V gives CDR1 SQVTM, CDR2 ANQGSEA. This CDR3 is 22 amino acids long. The CDR3 DNA is TGCAGCGTTCCGGGTGGGATGTTTAACTTAGCGGGGGAGTGGGGGCCTTACAATGAGCAGTTCTTC. It encodes CSVPGGMFNLAGEWGPYNEQFF.

The chain is built from TRBV2 and TRBJ1-6, with 11 positions matching TRBD1. The V gene's germline CDR1 is SNHLY and CDR2 FYNNEI. CDR3 length equals 16 residues. Trimming at V came to 5 bases and at J to 7 bases, leaving 7 bases not matched to a gene. This CDR3 reads CASSQTGTGGNSPLHF. The CDR3 bases are TGTGCCAGCAGTCAAACCGGGACAGGGGGAAATTCACCCCTCCACTTT. Variable domain in full (rest from reference TRBV2 and TRBJ1-6): EPEVTQTPSHQVTQMGQEVILRCVPISNHLYFYWYRQILGQKVEFLVSFYNNEISEKSEIFDDQFSVERPDGSNFTLKIRSTKLEDSAMYFCASSQTGTGGNSPLHFGNGTRLTVT.

The chain couples TRBV2 to TRBJ2-1, with 10 nucleotides matching TRBD2. From germline, CDR1 is SNHLY and CDR2 FYNNEI. There are 15 residues in the CDR3. Trimming cost V 6 bases and J 1 base; bases outside gene matches: 3. Here the CDR3 DNA reads TGTGCCAGCAGCGTAGCGGGGGGATCCTACAATGAGCAGTTCTTC. This gives the protein CASSVAGGSYNEQFF.

The chain recombines TRBV9 with TRBJ2-5, with TRBD1 identical over 9 bases. The CDR3 runs to 20 residues. CDR1 SGDLS and CDR2 YYNGEE come from the germline V gene. V gave up 3 bases and J gave up 6 bases; unmatched junction bases: 24. CDR3 bases: TGTGCCAGCAGCGCAAACCCGGACAGGGGATACATGGCCCCCCTCAAGACCCAGTACTTC. As protein: CASSANPDRGYMAPLKTQYF.

This chain connects TRBV9 to TRBJ1-2; 10 bases align to TRBD1. V lost 3 bases, J lost 3 bases, and 2 bases stayed unmatched. The CDR3 sequence is 14 residues long. Per the germline V gene, CDR1 is SGDLS and CDR2 is YYNGEE. CDR3 residues: CASSAGTGDYGYTF. The CDR3 nucleotides are TGTGCCAGCAGCGCCGGGACAGGGGACTATGGCTACACCTTC.

The chain couples TRBV29-1 to TRBJ2-1; 10 bases map to TRBD2. The V gene's germline CDR1 is SQVTM and CDR2 ANQGSEA. This CDR3 has 15 amino acids. Trimming removed 7 bases from V and 0 bases from J; junction bases left unmatched: 6. The DNA of the CDR3 is TGCAGCGGGCTAGCGGGGGTTACCTCCTACAATGAGCAGTTCTTC. Encoded protein: CSGLAGVTSYNEQFF.